This T cell receptor beta chain originates from a study of glioma-infiltrating T cells. Study-wide results and limits: Very few CDR3 sequences were shared between tissue and blood. Above-expected tissue-blood divergence occurred in all gliomas, most in low-grade ones.

Ten or more counts support this clonotype. Its antigen is still unknown. The CDR3 is 13 residues long. Trimming took 6 bases from V and 9 from J, leaving 17 bases between them. CDR1 MNHEY and CDR2 SMNVEV come from the germline V gene (reference sequence). Using RNA template, CDR3s of TCR alpha and beta were amplified with iRepertoire arm-PCR. Via MiXCR, TCRdb re-called the multiplex PCR reads, giving one row per CDR3 protein. The sample shows about 45,000 distinct CDR3 sequences, around 20% of them seen only once. This chain links TRBV27 with TRBJ1-2; maybe TRBD1 (5 bases). Sequencing was performed on glioma tissue, nonneoplastic brain tissue, or PBMCs (not recorded which). The receptor comes from a human donor with low-grade glioma or glioblastoma, undergoing nonglioma brain surgery, or in good health (not recorded which). The CDR3 here is CASRAGTDESYTF. CDR3 DNA sequence: TGTGCCAGCAGAGCCGGGACTGACGAGAGCTACACCTTC.